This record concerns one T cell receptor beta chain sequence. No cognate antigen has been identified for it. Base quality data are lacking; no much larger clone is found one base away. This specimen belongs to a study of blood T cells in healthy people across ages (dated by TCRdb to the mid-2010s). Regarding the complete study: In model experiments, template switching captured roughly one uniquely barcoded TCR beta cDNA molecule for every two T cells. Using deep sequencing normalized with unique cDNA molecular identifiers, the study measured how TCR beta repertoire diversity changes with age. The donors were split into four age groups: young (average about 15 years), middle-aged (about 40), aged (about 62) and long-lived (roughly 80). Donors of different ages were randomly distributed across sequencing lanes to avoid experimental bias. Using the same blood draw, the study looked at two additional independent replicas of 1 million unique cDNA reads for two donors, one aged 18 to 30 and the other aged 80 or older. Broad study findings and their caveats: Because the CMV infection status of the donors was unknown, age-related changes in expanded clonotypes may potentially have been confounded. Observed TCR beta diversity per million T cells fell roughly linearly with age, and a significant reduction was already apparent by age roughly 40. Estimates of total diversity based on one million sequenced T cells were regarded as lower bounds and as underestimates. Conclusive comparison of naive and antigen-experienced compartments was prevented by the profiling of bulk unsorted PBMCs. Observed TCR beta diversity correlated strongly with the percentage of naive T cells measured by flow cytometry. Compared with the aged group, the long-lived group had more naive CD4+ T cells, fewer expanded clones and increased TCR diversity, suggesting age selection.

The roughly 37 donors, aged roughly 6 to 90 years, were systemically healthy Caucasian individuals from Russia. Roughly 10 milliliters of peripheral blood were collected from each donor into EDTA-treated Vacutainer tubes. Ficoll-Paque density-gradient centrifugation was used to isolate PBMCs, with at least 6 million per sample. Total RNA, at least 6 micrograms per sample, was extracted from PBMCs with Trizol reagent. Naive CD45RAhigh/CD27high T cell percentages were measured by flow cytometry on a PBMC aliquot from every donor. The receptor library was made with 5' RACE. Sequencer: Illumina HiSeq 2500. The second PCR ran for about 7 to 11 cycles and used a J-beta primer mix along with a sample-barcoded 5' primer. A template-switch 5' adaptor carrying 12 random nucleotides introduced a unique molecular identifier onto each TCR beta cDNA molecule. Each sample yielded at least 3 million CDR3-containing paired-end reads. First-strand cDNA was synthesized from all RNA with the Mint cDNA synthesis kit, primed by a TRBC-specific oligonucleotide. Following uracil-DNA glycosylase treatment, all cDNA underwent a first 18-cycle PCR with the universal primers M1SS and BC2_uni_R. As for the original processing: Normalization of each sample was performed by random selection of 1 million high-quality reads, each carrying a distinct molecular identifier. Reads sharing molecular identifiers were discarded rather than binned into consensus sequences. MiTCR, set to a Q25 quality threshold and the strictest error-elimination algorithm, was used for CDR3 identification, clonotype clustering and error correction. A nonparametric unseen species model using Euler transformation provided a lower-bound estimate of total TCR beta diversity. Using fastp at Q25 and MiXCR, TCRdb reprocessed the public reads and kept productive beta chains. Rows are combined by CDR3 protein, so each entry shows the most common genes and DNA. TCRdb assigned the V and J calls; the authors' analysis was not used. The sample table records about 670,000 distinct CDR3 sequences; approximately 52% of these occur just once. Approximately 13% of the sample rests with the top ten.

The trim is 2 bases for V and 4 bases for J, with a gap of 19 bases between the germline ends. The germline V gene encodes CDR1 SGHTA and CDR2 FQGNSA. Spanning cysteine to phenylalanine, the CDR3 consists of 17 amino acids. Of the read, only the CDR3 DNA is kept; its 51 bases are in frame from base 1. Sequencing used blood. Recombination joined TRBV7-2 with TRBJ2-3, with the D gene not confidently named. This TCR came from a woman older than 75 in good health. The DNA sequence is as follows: TGTGCCAGCAGCTTATTAACCGGACCGGGTGGGCCAGATACGCAGTATTTT. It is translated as CASSLLTGPGGPDTQYF. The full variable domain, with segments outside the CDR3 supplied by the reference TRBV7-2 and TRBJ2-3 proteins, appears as GAGVSQSPSNKVTEKGKDVELRCDPISGHTALYWYRQSLGQGLEFLIYFQGNSAPDKSGLPSDRFSAERTGGSVSTLTIQRTQQEDSAVYLCASSLLTGPGGPDTQYFGPGTRLTVL.